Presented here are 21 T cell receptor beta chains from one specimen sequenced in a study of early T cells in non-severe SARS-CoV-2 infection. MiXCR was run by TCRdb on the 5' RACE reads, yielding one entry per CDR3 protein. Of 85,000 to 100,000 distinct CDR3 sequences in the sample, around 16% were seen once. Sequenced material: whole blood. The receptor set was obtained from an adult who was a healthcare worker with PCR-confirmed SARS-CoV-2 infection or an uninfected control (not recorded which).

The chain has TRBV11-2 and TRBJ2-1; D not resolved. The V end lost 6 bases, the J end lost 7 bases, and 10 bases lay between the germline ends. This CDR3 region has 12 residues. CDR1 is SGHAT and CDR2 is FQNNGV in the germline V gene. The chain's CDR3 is CASRGSSNEQFF. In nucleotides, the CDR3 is TGTGCCAGCAGGGGTAGCTCGAATGAGCAGTTCTTC.

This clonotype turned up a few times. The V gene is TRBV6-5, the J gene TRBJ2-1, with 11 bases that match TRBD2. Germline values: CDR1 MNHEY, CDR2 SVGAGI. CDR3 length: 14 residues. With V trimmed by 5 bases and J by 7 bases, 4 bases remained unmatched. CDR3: CASSLAGGGNEQFF. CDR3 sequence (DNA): TGTGCCAGCAGTCTAGCGGGAGGTGGGAATGAGCAGTTCTTC.

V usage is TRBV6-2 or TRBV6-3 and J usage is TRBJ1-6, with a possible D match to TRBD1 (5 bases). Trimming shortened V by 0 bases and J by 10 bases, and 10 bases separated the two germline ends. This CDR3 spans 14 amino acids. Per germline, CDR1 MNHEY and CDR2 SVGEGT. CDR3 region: CASSYSRAGSPLHF. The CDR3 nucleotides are TGTGCCAGCAGTTACTCCAGGGCCGGATCACCCCTCCACTTT.

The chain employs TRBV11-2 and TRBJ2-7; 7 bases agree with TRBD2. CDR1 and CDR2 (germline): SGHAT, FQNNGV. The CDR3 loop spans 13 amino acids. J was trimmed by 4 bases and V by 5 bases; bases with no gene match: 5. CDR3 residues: CASSQRGDYEQYF. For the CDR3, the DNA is TGTGCCAGCAGCCAGCGGGGTGATTACGAGCAGTACTTC.

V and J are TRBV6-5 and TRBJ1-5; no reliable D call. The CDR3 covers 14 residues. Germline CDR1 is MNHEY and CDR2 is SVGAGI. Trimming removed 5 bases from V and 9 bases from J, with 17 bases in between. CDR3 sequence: CASSPQLPIWPQHF. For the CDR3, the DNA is TGTGCCAGCAGTCCTCAACTACCGATTTGGCCCCAGCATTTT.

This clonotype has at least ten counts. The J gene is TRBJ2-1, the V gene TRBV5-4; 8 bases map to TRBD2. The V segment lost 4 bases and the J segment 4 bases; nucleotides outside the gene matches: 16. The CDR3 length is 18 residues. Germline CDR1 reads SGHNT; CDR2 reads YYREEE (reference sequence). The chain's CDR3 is CASSIRRGGSGIYNEQFF. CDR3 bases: TGTGCCAGCAGCATCCGAAGGGGGGGTAGCGGGATTTACAATGAGCAGTTCTTC.

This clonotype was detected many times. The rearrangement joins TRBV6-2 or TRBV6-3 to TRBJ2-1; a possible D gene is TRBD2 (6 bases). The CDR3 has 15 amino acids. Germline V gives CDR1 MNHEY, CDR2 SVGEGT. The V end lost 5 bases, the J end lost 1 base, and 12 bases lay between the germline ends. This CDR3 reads CASSTLAVSYNEQFF. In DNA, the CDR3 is TGTGCCAGCAGTACCTTAGCGGTATCCTACAATGAGCAGTTCTTC.

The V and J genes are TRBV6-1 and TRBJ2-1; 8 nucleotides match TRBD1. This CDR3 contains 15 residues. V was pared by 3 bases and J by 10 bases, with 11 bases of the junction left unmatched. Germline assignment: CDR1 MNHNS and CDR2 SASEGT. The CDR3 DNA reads TGTGCCAGCAGTGAGGCTAGACAGGGGATATGGGAGCAGTTCTTC. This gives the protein CASSEARQGIWEQFF.

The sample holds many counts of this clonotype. CDR3 amino acids: CASSLEITGENKAFF. DNA of the CDR3: TGCGCCAGCAGCTTGGAAATAACGGGAGAGAACAAAGCTTTCTTT. This chain links TRBV5-1 with TRBJ1-1, with unresolved D. Trimming took off 0 bases at V and 9 bases at J, with 18 bases between the two ends. The length of the CDR3 is 15 residues. Germline-derived CDR1 and CDR2 are SGHRS and YFSETQ.

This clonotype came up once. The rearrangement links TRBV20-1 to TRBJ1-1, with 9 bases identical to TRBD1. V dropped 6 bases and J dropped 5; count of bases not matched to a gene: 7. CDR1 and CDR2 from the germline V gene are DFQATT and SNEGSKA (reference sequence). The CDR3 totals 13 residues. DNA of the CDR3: TGCAGTGCGTCGAAGACAGGGGGTACTGAAGCTTTCTTT. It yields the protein CSASKTGGTEAFF.

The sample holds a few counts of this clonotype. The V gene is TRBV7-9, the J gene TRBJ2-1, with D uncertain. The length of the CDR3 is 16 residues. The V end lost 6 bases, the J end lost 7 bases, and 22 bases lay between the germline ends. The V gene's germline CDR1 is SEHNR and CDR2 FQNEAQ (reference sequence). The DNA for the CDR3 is TGTGCCAGCAGTTACTCCCTAGGGAAAAACTGGAATGAGCAGTTCTTC. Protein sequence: CASSYSLGKNWNEQFF.

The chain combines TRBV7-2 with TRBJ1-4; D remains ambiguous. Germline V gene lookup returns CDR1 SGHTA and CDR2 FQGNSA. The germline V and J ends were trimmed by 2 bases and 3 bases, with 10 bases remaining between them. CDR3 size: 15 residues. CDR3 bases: TGTGCCAGCAGCTTAAGGGCAGGCCCTAATGAAAAACTGTTTTTT. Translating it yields CASSLRAGPNEKLFF.

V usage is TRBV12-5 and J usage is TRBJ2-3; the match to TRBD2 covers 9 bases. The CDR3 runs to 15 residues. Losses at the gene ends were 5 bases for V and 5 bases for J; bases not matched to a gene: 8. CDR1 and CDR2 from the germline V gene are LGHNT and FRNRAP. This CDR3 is CASGQNSGGGDTQYF. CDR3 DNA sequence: TGTGCTAGTGGTCAAAATAGCGGGGGCGGAGATACGCAGTATTTT.

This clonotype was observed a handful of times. CDR3 in amino acids: CSARFSGGFEQYF. CDR3 in DNA: TGCAGTGCTAGATTTAGCGGGGGTTTCGAGCAGTACTTC. This chain links TRBV20-1 with TRBJ2-7; 9 bases agree with TRBD2. With V trimmed by 2 bases and J by 6 bases, 5 bases remained unmatched. The CDR3 is 13 amino acids. Germline lookup yields CDR1 DFQATT and CDR2 SNEGSKA (reference sequence).

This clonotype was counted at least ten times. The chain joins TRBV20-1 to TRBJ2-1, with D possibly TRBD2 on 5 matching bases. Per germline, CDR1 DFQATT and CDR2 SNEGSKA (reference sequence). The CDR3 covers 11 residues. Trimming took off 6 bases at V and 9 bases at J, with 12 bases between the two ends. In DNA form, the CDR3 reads TGCAGTGCGCGCAGAACTAGTGAGCAGTTCTTC. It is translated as CSARRTSEQFF.

The CDR3 sequence: CASSGRTDSPRYF. The CDR3 DNA is TGTGCCAGCAGCGGGAGGACAGATTCCCCAAGGTACTTC. The rearrangement links TRBV9 to TRBJ2-7, with a possible D match to TRBD1 (6 bases). V dropped 3 bases and J dropped 12 bases, with 19 bases sitting between them. The CDR3 length is 13 residues. CDR1 and CDR2 (germline): SGDLS, YYNGEE.

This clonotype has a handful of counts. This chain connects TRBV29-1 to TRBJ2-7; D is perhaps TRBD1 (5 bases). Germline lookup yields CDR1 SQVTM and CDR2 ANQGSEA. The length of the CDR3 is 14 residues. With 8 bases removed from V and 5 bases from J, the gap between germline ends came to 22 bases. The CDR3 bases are TGCAGCACCCTTGGGGCCACGGATACGAACGAGCAGTACTTC. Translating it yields CSTLGATDTNEQYF.

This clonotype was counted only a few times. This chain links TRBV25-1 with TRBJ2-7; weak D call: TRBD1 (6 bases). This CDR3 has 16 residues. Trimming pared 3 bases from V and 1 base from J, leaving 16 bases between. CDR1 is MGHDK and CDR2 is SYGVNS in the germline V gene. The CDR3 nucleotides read TGTGCCAGCAGTGATTCCGTGAAACAGGGATCCTACGAGCAGTACTTC. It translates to CASSDSVKQGSYEQYF.

CDR3 bases: TGCAGTGCCATAATAAAAAACACGCAGTATTTT. Translated, it gives CSAIIKNTQYF. J is TRBJ2-3 and V is TRBV20-1, with D uncertain. This CDR3 region has 11 residues. Germline CDR1 and CDR2: DFQATT and SNEGSKA (reference sequence). V was cut by 6 bases and J by 9 bases, with 13 bases left in between.

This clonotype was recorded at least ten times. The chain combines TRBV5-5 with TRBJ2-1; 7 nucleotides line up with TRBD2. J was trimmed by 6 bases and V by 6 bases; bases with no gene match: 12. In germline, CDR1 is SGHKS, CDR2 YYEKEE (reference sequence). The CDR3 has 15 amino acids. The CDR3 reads CASMVPGTIRNEQFF. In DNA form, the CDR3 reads TGTGCCAGCATGGTACCCGGGACTATCCGCAATGAGCAGTTCTTC.

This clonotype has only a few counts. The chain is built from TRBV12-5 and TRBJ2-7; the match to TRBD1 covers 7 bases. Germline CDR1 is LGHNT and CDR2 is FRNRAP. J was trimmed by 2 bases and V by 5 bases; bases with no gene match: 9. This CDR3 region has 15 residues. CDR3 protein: CASGLGQVRAYEQYF. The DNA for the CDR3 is TGTGCTAGTGGTCTCGGACAGGTGCGGGCCTACGAGCAGTACTTC.